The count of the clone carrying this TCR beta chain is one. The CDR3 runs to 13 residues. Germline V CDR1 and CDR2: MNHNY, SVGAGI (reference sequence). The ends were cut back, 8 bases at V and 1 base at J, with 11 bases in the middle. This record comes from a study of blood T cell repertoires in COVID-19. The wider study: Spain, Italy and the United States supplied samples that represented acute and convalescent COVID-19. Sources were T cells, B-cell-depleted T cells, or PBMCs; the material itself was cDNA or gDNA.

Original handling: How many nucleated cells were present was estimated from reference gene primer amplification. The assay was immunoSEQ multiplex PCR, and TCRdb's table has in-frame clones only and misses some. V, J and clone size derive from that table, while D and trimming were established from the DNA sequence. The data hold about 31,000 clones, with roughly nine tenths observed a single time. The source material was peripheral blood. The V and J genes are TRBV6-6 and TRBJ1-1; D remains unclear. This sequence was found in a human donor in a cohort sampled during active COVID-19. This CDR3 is CASLNTRNTEAFF. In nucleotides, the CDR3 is TGTGCCAGCTTAAATACTCGGAACACTGAAGCTTTCTTT.